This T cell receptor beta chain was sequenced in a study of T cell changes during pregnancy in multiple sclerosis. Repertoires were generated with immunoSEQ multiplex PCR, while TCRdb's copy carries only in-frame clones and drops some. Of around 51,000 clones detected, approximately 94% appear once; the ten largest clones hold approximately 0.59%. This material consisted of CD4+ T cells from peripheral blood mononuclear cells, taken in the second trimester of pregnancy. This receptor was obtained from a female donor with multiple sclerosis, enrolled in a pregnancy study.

CDR3 bases: TGTGCCAGCAGCGTAGCGGCAGGGGGCGAGCAGTACTTC. It encodes CASSVAAGGEQYF. V gene TRBV9 combines with J gene TRBJ2-7, with 7 bases aligning to TRBD1. Germline V gene data show CDR1 as SGDLS and CDR2 as YYNGEE. This CDR3 has 13 residues. With 0 bases clipped from V and 6 bases from J, the junction kept 3 bases outside the gene matches.